This TCR beta chain comes out of a study of shared T cell receptors in the human thymus. Repertoires were generated with immunoSEQ multiplex PCR, while TCRdb's copy carries only in-frame clones and drops some. The sample records hundreds of thousands of clones, around 89% being singletons. This same sample was also part of a study on human thymus T cells. In that study: Thymic resections from corrective heart surgery supplied the tissue.

Sequenced input: thymocytes. This receptor was identified in a boy younger than two with a congenital heart defect.

The CDR3 here is CAWMREGEAFF. Written as DNA, the CDR3 is TGTGCCTGGATGAGGGAAGGGGAAGCTTTCTTT. The chain employs TRBV30 and TRBJ1-1; D is ambiguous. CDR1 is GTSNPN and CDR2 is SVGIG in the germline V gene (reference sequence). The V and J ends lost 4 bases and 8 bases respectively, with 11 bases between them. This CDR3 spans 11 amino acids.